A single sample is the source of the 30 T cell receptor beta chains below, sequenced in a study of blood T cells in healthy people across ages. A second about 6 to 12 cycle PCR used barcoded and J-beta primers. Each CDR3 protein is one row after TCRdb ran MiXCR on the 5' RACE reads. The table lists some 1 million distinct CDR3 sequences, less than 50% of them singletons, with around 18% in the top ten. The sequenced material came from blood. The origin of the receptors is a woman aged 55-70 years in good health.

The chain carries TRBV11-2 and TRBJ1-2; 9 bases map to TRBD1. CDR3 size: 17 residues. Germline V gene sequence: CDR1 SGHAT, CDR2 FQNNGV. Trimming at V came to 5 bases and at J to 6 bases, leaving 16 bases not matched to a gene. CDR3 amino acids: CASSAAQVGTGWDGYTF. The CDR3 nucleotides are TGTGCCAGCAGCGCCGCCCAGGTGGGGACAGGGTGGGATGGCTACACCTTC.

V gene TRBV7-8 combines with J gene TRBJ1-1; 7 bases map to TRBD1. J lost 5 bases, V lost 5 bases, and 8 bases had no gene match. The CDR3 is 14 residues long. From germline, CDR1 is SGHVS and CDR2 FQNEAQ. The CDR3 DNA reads TGTGCCAGCAGCGTCGGGACAGCGGGGACTGAAGCTTTCTTT. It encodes CASSVGTAGTEAFF. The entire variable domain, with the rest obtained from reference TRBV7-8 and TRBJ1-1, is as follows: GAGVSQSPRYKVAKRGQDVALRCDPISGHVSLFWYQQALGQGPEFLTYFQNEAQLDKSGLPSDRFFAERPEGSVSTLKIQRTQQEDSAVYLCASSVGTAGTEAFFGQGTRLTVV.

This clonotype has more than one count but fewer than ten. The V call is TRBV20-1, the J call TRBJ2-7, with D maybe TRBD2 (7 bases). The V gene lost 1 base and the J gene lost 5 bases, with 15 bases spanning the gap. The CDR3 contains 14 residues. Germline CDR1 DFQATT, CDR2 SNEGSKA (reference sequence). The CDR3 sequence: CSARGGGGPDEQYF. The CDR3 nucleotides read TGCAGTGCTAGAGGGGGAGGGGGACCCGACGAGCAGTACTTC.

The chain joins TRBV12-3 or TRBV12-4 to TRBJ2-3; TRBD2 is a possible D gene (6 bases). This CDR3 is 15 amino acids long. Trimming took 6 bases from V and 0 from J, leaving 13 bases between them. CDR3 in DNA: TGTGCCAGCAGCTCGCGAGCGGGCAGCACAGATACGCAGTATTTT. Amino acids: CASSSRAGSTDTQYF.

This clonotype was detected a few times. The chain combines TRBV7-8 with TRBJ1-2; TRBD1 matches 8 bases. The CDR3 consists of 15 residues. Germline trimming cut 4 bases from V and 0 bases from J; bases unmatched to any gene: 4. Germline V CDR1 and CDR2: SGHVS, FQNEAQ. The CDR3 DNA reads TGTGCCAGCAGCTCCGACAGGGGAGCTAACTATGGCTACACCTTC. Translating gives CASSSDRGANYGYTF. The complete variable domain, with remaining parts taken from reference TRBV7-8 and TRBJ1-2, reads GAGVSQSPRYKVAKRGQDVALRCDPISGHVSLFWYQQALGQGPEFLTYFQNEAQLDKSGLPSDRFFAERPEGSVSTLKIQRTQQEDSAVYLCASSSDRGANYGYTFGSGTRLTVV.

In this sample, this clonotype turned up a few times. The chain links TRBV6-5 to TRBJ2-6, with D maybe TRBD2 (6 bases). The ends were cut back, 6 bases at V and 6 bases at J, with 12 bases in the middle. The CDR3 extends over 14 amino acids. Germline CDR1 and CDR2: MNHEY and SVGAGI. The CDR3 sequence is CASRMEGQANVLTF. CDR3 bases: TGTGCCAGCAGGATGGAGGGTCAGGCCAACGTCCTGACTTTC.

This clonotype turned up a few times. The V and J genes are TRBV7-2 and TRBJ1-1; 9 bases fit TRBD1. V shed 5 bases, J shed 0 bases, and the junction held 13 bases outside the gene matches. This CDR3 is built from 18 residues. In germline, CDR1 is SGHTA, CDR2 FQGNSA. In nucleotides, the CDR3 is TGTGCCAGCAGCCCGCAACCGGGGACAGGGTTTTTGAACACTGAAGCTTTCTTT. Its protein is CASSPQPGTGFLNTEAFF.

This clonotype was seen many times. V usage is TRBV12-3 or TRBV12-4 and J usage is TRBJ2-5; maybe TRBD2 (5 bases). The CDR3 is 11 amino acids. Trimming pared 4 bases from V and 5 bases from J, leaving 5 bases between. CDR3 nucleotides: TGTGCCAGCAGTTCGGGGGAGACCCAGTACTTC. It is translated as CASSSGETQYF.

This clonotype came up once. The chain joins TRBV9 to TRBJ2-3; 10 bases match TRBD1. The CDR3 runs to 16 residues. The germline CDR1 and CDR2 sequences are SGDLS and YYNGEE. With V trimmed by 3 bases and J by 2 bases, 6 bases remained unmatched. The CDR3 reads CASSAAGTGDTDTQYF. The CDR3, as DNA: TGTGCCAGCAGCGCCGCCGGGACAGGGGACACAGATACGCAGTATTTT.

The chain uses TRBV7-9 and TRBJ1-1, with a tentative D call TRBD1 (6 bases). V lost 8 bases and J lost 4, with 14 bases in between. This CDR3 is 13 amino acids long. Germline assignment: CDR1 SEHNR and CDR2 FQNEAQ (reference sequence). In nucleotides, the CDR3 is TGTGCCAGCTATGGGGGGCGCGGCACTGAAGCTTTCTTT. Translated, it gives CASYGGRGTEAFF.

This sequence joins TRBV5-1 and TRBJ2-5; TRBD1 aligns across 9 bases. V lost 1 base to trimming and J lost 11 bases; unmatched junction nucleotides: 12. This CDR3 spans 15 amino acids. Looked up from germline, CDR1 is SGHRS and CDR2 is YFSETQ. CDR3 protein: CASSLLGQGPGEQYF. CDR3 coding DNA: TGCGCCAGCAGCTTGCTGGGACAGGGCCCTGGGGAGCAGTACTTC.

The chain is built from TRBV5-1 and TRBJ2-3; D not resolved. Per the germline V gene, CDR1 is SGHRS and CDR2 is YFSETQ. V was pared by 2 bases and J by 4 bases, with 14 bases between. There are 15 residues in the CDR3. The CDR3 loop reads CASSFLPERPDTQYF. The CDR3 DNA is TGCGCCAGCAGCTTTCTACCCGAGAGGCCAGATACGCAGTATTTT. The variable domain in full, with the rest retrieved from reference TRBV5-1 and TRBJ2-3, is KAGVTQTPRYLIKTRGQQVTLSCSPISGHRSVSWYQQTPGQGLQFLFEYFSETQRNKGNFPGRFSGRQFSNSRSEMNVSTLELGDSALYLCASSFLPERPDTQYFGPGTRLTVL.

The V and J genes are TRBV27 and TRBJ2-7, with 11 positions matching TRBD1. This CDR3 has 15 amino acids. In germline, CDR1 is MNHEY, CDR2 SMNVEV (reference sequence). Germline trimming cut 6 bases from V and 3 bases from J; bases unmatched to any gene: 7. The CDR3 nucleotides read TGTGCCAGCAGCTGGGGACAGGGGGAAGTCTACGAGCAGTACTTC. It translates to CASSWGQGEVYEQYF.

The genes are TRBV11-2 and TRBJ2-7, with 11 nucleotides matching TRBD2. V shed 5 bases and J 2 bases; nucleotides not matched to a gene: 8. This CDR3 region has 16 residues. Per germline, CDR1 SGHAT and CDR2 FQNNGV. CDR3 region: CASSGLAGGGPYEQYF. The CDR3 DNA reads TGTGCCAGCAGCGGGTTAGCGGGAGGGGGTCCCTACGAGCAGTACTTC.

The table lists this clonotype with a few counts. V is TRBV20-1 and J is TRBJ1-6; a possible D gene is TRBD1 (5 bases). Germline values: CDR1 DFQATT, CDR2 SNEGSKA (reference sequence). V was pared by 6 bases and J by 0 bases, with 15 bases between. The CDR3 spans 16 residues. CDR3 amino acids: CSANAGASSYNSPLHF. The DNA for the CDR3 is TGCAGTGCAAACGCCGGGGCGAGCTCCTATAATTCACCCCTCCACTTT.

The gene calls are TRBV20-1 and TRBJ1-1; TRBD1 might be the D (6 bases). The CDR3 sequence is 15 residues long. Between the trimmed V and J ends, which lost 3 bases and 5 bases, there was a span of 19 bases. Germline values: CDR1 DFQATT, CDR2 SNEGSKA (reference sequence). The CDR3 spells CSASSGRGVGTEAFF. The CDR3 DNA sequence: TGCAGTGCTAGCTCCGGCAGGGGAGTTGGGACTGAAGCTTTCTTT.

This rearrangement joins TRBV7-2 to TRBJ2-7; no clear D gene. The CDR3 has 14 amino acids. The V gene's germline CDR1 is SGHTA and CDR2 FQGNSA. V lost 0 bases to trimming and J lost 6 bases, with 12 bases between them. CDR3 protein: CASSLAPSSTEQYF. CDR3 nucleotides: TGTGCCAGCAGCTTAGCGCCCAGTTCTACCGAGCAGTACTTC.

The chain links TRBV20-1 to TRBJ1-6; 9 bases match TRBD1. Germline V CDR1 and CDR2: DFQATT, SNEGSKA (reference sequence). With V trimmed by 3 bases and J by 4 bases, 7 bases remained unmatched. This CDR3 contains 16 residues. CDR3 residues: CSARASTGGYNSPLHF. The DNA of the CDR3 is TGCAGTGCTAGGGCCTCGACAGGGGGGTATAATTCACCCCTCCACTTT.

This CDR3 is CASSLARSSLGTDTQYF. For the CDR3, the DNA is TGTGCCAGCAGCTTAGCGCGTTCGAGTCTGGGCACAGATACGCAGTATTTT. The V and J genes are TRBV7-6 and TRBJ2-3, with D hard to call. Trimming removed 0 bases from V and 1 base from J, with 14 bases in between. This CDR3 is built from 17 residues. The germline CDR1 and CDR2 sequences are SGHVS and FNYEAQ.

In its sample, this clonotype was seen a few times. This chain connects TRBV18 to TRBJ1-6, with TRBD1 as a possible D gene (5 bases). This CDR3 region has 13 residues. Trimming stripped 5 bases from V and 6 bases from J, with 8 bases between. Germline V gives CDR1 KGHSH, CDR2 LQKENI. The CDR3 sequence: CASSTGLNSPLHF. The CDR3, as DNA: TGTGCCAGCTCAACGGGACTTAATTCACCCCTCCACTTT.

CDR3 nucleotides: TGTGCCAGCAGGACTGCAAACCAGGTCCCCTACGAGCAGTACTTC. This encodes CASRTANQVPYEQYF. The chain couples TRBV6-2 or TRBV6-3 to TRBJ2-7; D remains ambiguous. The CDR3 loop spans 15 amino acids. CDR1 and CDR2 (germline): MNHEY, SVGEGT. Trimming took off 6 bases at V and 2 bases at J, with 17 bases between the two ends.

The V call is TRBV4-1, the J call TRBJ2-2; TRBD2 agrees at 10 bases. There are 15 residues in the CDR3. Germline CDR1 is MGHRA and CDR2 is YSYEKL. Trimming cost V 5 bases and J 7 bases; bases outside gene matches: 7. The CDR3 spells CASSLSGRGNGELFF. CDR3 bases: TGCGCCAGCAGCTTAAGCGGGAGGGGAAACGGGGAGCTGTTTTTT.

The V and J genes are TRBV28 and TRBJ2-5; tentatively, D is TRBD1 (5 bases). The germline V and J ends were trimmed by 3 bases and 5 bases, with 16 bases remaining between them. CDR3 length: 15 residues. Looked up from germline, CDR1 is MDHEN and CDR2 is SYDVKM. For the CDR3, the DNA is TGTGCCAGCAGTTTTACTATGGCAGGGAAGGAGACCCAGTACTTC. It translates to CASSFTMAGKETQYF.

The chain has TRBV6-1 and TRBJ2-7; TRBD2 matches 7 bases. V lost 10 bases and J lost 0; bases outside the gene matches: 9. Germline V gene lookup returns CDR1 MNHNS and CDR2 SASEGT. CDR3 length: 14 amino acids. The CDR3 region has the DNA TGTGCCACCCGGGCTAGCGGCGGCTCCTACGAGCAGTACTTC. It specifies CATRASGGSYEQYF.

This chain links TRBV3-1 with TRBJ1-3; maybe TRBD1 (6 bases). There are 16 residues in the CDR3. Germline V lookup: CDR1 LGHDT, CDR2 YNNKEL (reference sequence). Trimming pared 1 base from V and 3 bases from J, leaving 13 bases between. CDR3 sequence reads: CASSQVGQSHGNTIYF. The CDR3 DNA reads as TGTGCCAGCAGCCAAGTTGGACAGAGTCATGGAAACACCATATATTTT.

CDR3 sequence reads: CASSVETSGYSYNEQFF. In nucleotides, the CDR3 is TGTGCCAGCAGCGTCGAGACTAGCGGATACTCCTACAATGAGCAGTTCTTC. V is TRBV9 and J is TRBJ2-1; 9 bases fit TRBD2. The junction had 6 bases not matched to a gene; V was cut back by 2 bases and J by 0 bases. The CDR3 runs 17 residues. CDR1 and CDR2 (germline): SGDLS, YYNGEE.

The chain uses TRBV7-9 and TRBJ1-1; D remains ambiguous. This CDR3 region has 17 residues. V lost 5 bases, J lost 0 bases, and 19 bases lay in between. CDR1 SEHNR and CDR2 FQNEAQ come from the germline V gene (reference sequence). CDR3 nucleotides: TGTGCCAGCAGCCCCCGTTCTGGAGTACTAATGAACACTGAAGCTTTCTTT. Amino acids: CASSPRSGVLMNTEAFF. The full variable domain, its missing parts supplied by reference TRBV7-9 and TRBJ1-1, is DTGVSQNPRHKITKRGQNVTFRCDPISEHNRLYWYRQTLGQGPEFLTYFQNEAQLEKSRLLSDRFSAERPKGSFSTLEIQRTEQGDSAMYLCASSPRSGVLMNTEAFFGQGTRLTVV.

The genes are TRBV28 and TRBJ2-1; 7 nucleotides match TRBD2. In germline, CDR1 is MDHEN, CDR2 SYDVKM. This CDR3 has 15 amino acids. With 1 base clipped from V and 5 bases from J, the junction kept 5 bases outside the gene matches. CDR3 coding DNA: TGTGCCAGCAGTTTATTGGCAGCGGGGAACAATGAGCAGTTCTTC. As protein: CASSLLAAGNNEQFF.

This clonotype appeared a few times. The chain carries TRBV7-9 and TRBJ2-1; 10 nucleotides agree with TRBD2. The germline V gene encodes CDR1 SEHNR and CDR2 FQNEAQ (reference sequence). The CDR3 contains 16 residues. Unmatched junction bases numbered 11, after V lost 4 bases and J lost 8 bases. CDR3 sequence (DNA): TGTGCCAGCAGCTCTCCCCTAGCGGGAGTTTTCTATGAGCAGTTCTTC. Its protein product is CASSSPLAGVFYEQFF. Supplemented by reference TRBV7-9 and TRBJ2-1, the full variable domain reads DTGVSQNPRHKITKRGQNVTFRCDPISEHNRLYWYRQTLGQGPEFLTYFQNEAQLEKSRLLSDRFSAERPKGSFSTLEIQRTEQGDSAMYLCASSSPLAGVFYEQFFGPGTRLTVL.

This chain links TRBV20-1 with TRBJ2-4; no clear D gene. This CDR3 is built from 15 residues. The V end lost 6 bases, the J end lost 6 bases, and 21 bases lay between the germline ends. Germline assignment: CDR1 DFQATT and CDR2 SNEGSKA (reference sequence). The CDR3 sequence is CSAPPYFGPTNIQYF. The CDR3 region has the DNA TGCAGTGCACCTCCCTATTTTGGACCTACAAACATTCAGTACTTC.